This is a list of T cell receptor beta chains from one sample in a study of blood T cell repertoires in COVID-19. Clones were sequenced by immunoSEQ multiplex PCR, and TCRdb holds only the in-frame ones, with some missing. The data contain approximately 200,000 clones, approximately 86% of them singletons. The sequencing sample was made of peripheral blood. The source of these receptors is a woman in her 30s with active or convalescent COVID-19. Both conserved end residues are part of each CDR3. A D gene is named only where the DNA matches it firmly. Some rows mark clone size as missing; the rest say once, few, many or name a class of expanded clone.

clone_size	v_call	d_call	j_call	cdr3_nt	cdr3_aa
.	TRBV10-1	TRBD1	TRBJ2-3	TGCGCCAGCAGCCAGACAGGGAAGGAGCCAGATACGCAGTATTTT	CASSQTGKEPDTQYF
.	TRBV5-4	TRBD1	TRBJ1-1	TGTGCCAGCAGCTTGGTAGGGACAGCCGCTCTGGGAGCTTTCTTT	CASSLVGTAALGAFF
.	TRBV11-2	.	TRBJ2-3	TGTGCCAGCAGCTTGAGTTTACGGGATACGCAGTATTTT	CASSLSLRDTQYF
once	TRBV6-6	.	TRBJ2-3	TGTGCCAGCAGTTACGTTAGCGGAAGCACAGATACGCAGTATTTT	CASSYVSGSTDTQYF
.	TRBV28	.	TRBJ1-5	TGTGCCGCCACGAGAGACAGAAGCAATCAGCCCCAGCATTTT	CAATRDRSNQPQHF
.	TRBV7-9	.	TRBJ1-4	TGTGCCAGCAGCCCGGACAGTGCTCCCCTGGAAAAACTGTTTTTT	CASSPDSAPLEKLFF
.	TRBV2	TRBD2	TRBJ2-1	TGTGCCAGCAGGGGGGCTGGACTAGCGGGAGTGTGGGCTCGGTTCTTC	CASRGAGLAGVWARFF
.	TRBV14	.	TRBJ2-5	TGTGCCAGCAGCCTCTCCGGGGTGGAGACCCAGTACTTC	CASSLSGVETQYF
.	TRBV19	.	TRBJ2-7	TGTGCCACCCAGGAGGGGGCGCAGGACGAGCAGTACTTC	CATQEGAQDEQYF
.	TRBV5-1	.	TRBJ2-2	TGCGCCAGTCACCCCTCCGCCGGGACAAGCACCGGGGAGCTGTTTTTT	CASHPSAGTSTGELFF
.	TRBV7-8	.	TRBJ1-5	TGTGCCAGCAGCTTAGGTGCAGGCTTGAGCAATCAGCCCCAGCATTTT	CASSLGAGLSNQPQHF
.	TRBV5-4	.	TRBJ2-7	TGTGCCAGCAGCTTGCGGACTCAGGACTACGAGCAGTACTTC	CASSLRTQDYEQYF
few	TRBV3-1/TRBV3-2	.	TRBJ2-1	TGTGCCAGCAGCCATGTGTCGGGGTTCCCCAATGAGCAGTTCTTC	CASSHVSGFPNEQFF
once	TRBV19	.	TRBJ1-5	TGTGCCAGTAGTATGGGGGGGGGTCAGCCCCAGCATTTT	CASSMGGGQPQHF
.	TRBV21-1	.	TRBJ2-5	TGTGCCAGCAGCATTGAAGGCGGGGGGTGGGAGACCCAGTACTTC	CASSIEGGGWETQYF
.	TRBV28	.	TRBJ1-5	TGTGCCAGCAGCAGACACCAAAATAGCAATCAGCCCCAGCATTTT	CASSRHQNSNQPQHF
few	TRBV12-3/TRBV12-4	.	TRBJ2-7	TGTGCCAGCAGCCCCACAACTACCTACGAGCAGTACTTC	CASSPTTTYEQYF
.	TRBV11-2	TRBD2	TRBJ2-1	TGTGCCAGCAGCACTAGCGGGTCCTACAATGAGCAGTTCTTC	CASSTSGSYNEQFF
.	TRBV4-1	TRBD2	TRBJ2-4	TGCGCCAGCAGCCTGGGGGGGGAGACTAGCGGGAGTTTTTTGGACATTCAGTACTTC	CASSLGGETSGSFLDIQYF
.	TRBV5-5	.	TRBJ2-1	TGTGCCAGCAGCTTCGACAGGCCGACCTACAATGAGCAGTTCTTC	CASSFDRPTYNEQFF
.	TRBV27	TRBD1	TRBJ1-1	TGTGCCAGCAGTTTATCCCCACTCGACAGGGCGGGGACTGAAGCTTTCTTT	CASSLSPLDRAGTEAFF
.	TRBV9	.	TRBJ2-7	TGTGCCAGCAGCCCGGGGTCTATCTTTTACGAGCAGTACTTC	CASSPGSIFYEQYF
.	TRBV19	.	TRBJ2-7	TGTGCCAGTAGTCCCGGAGGGGCCTTTGAGCAGTACTTC	CASSPGGAFEQYF
.	TRBV28	TRBD2	TRBJ2-7	TGTGCCAGCAGTTTGCTAGCGGGAGCCTACGAGCAGTACTTC	CASSLLAGAYEQYF
.	TRBV19	.	TRBJ1-1	TGTGCCAGTAGTGACATCGAAGGAACTGAAGCTTTCTTT	CASSDIEGTEAFF
.	TRBV7-2	TRBD2	TRBJ2-3	TGTGCCAGCAGCTTAGTGGGAGGGGTCCCAGATACGCAGTATTTT	CASSLVGGVPDTQYF
.	TRBV4-2	TRBD2	TRBJ2-1	TGTGCCAGCAGCCAAGAAGGCGGGGGGTGGTTAAATGAGCAGTTCTTC	CASSQEGGGWLNEQFF
.	TRBV7-2	.	TRBJ1-4	TGTGCCAGCAGCTTAGCGGAGGGAAAACTGTTTTTT	CASSLAEGKLFF
.	TRBV9	.	TRBJ2-7	TGTGCCAGCAGCGCTCGGGAAGACTCCTACGAGCAGTACTTC	CASSAREDSYEQYF
.	TRBV10-2	.	TRBJ1-6	TGCGCCAGCAGTGTATACATTTCACCCCTCCACTTT	CASSVYISPLHF
.	TRBV7-9	TRBD1	TRBJ1-2	TGTGCCAGCAGCTTATCCGACGGAGGGGGCATCTATGGCTACACCTTC	CASSLSDGGGIYGYTF
.	TRBV4-1	.	TRBJ2-3	TGCGCCAGCAGCCAAGAAGAGACTAGTTCGAGCACAGATACGCAGTATTTT	CASSQEETSSSTDTQYF
.	TRBV6-4	.	TRBJ2-2	TGTGCCAGCAGAGGGGCCGGGGAGCTGTTTTTT	CASRGAGELFF
.	TRBV2	TRBD1	TRBJ1-2	TGTGCCAGCAGTTTACGGGACAGACATGGCTACACCTTC	CASSLRDRHGYTF
once	TRBV2	.	TRBJ1-1	TGTGCCAGCACTTCCCTGAACACTGAAGCTTTCTTT	CASTSLNTEAFF
.	TRBV7-8	.	TRBJ2-7	TGTGCCAGCAGCTTCGGTCCACGGGGGAACTCCTACGAGCAGTACTTC	CASSFGPRGNSYEQYF
.	TRBV27	.	TRBJ1-6	TGTGCCAGCAGTCTGACAGCCGTCTCCTATAATTCACCCCTCCACTTT	CASSLTAVSYNSPLHF